Detailed here is one T cell receptor beta chain. 60 Vbeta and 13 Jbeta primers were used in PCR. Repertoires were generated with immunoSEQ multiplex PCR, while TCRdb's copy carries only in-frame clones and drops some. The repertoire holds over 100,000 clones, with around three quarters as singletons. These data originate in a study of cytomegalovirus exposure and HLA in healthy donors. The J segment lost 14 bases and the V segment lost 2 bases, leaving 10 bases of the junction unmatched. The CDR3 runs to 15 residues. CDR1 and CDR2 from the germline V gene are SGHRS and YFSETQ. The sample comprised PBMCs. The chain recombines TRBV5-1 with TRBJ2-6; the match to TRBD1 covers 10 bases. This clonotype was sampled from a woman between 18 and 30 years old in good health and CMV-seropositive. The CDR3, as DNA: TGCGCCAGCAGCTTACGGACAGGGGGAATCGGGCTCCTGACTTTC. This translates into CASSLRTGGIGLLTF.